What follows describes a single T cell receptor beta chain. The data were taken from a study of blood T cell repertoires in COVID-19. Study-wide context: The cDNA or gDNA used as material had been derived from T cells, B-cell-depleted T cells, or PBMCs.

Trimming took 4 bases from V and 4 from J; bases not matched to a gene: 5. Germline CDR1 is LGHNA and CDR2 is YNFKEQ. The CDR3 consists of 14 residues. Authors' data handling: Reference gene primer amplification in the assay estimated nucleated cell counts. TCRdb keeps only in-frame clones here, not all; method: immunoSEQ multiplex PCR. V, J and clone size are taken as reported in that table, and D and trimming were inferred from the DNA itself. The sample has about 90,000 clones, 89% seen once; the top ten hold 2.5% to 3.5%. Seattle participants joined during active infection and were tracked over time.

The chain carries TRBV4-2 and TRBJ1-1, with 8 bases aligning to TRBD1. This TCR came from a man aged 45-65 years with COVID-19, enrolled during active disease. The sample consisted of peripheral blood. As DNA, the CDR3 is TGTGCCAGCAGCCCGCAGGGGGCAATCACTGAAGCTTTCTTT. It translates to CASSPQGAITEAFF.